The rows below give T cell receptor beta chains drawn from one sample of a study of blood T cell repertoires in COVID-19. Here immunoSEQ multiplex PCR was the method, and the copy in TCRdb shows in-frame clones only, minus some. The sample has 85,000 to 120,000 clones, roughly 82% seen once. Sample: peripheral blood. The receptors here all came from a human donor in a cohort sampled during active COVID-19. Both conserved end residues are part of each CDR3. A D gene is named only where the DNA matches it firmly. Expanded clones are given a class, and other clones once, few, many or no size at all.

clone size	CDR3 length	V gene	J gene	D gene	CDR3 DNA	CDR3 protein
.	14	TRBV29-1	TRBJ2-3	.	TGCAGCGTGGCCAAAATAGCATCGACAGATACGCAGTATTTT	CSVAKIASTDTQYF
.	15	TRBV7-8	TRBJ2-7	TRBD1	TGTGCCAGCAGCAACCACAGGGGGCCGGGAGGCGAGCAGTACTTC	CASSNHRGPGGEQYF
.	15	TRBV15	TRBJ1-4	.	TGTGCCACCAGCACTAGACAGGTGGTTCATGAAAAACTGTTTTTT	CATSTRQVVHEKLFF
once	15	TRBV5-1	TRBJ2-5	.	TGCGCCAGCAGTCTACAGGACGGCGGCCAAGAGACCCAGTACTTC	CASSLQDGGQETQYF
.	13	TRBV15	TRBJ2-5	.	TGTGCCACCAGCAGAGATCAGAGGGAGACCCAGTACTTC	CATSRDQRETQYF
.	14	TRBV7-2	TRBJ1-2	.	TGTGCCAGCAGCTTCGGTCTACCTAACTATGGCTACACCTTC	CASSFGLPNYGYTF
.	14	TRBV7-3	TRBJ2-1	TRBD1	TGTGCCAGCAGCTTGGGACAGCATAACAATGAGCAGTTCTTC	CASSLGQHNNEQFF
.	14	TRBV18	TRBJ1-1	TRBD1	TGTGCCAGCTCACGGGACAGGGGGAACACTGAAGCTTTCTTT	CASSRDRGNTEAFF
.	16	TRBV19	TRBJ2-2	.	TGTGCCAGTACCCCAACTGAATTGGGCTACACCGGGGAGCTGTTTTTT	CASTPTELGYTGELFF
once	12	TRBV12-3/TRBV12-4	TRBJ1-2	TRBD1	TGTGCCAGCAGTTTCGGACAGGGGGGTTACACCTTC	CASSFGQGGYTF
.	13	TRBV30	TRBJ2-5	.	TGTGCCTGGAGTAAACAGGGAGTAGAGACCCAGTACTTC	CAWSKQGVETQYF
.	15	TRBV27	TRBJ2-7	.	TGTGCCAGCAGTTTAAAGGCGGGGAGCTCCTACGAGCAGTACTTC	CASSLKAGSSYEQYF
.	16	TRBV3-1/TRBV3-2	TRBJ2-3	TRBD2	TGTGCCAGCAGCCTCGGACTAGCCTCACACACAGATACGCAGTATTTT	CASSLGLASHTDTQYF
.	16	TRBV18	TRBJ1-3	.	TGTGCCAGCTCACCGGAACAGGGCGTCTCTGGAAACACCATATATTTT	CASSPEQGVSGNTIYF
.	18	TRBV9	TRBJ2-3	TRBD2	TGTGCCAGCAGCCTTGGGACTAGCGGGGGGCGACGGGCAGATACGCAGTATTTT	CASSLGTSGGRRADTQYF
few	14	TRBV6-5	TRBJ2-7	TRBD1	TGTGCCAGCGGAAAAAGACAGGGCCTCGGCGAGCAGTACTTC	CASGKRQGLGEQYF
.	16	TRBV7-8	TRBJ1-5	.	TGTGCCAGCAGCTTAGCAAGCAGGGGCCACAATCAGCCCCAGCATTTT	CASSLASRGHNQPQHF
once	14	TRBV4-1	TRBJ2-1	.	TGCGCCAGCAGCCAAGATGCCAGTTACAATGAGCAGTTCTTC	CASSQDASYNEQFF
.	16	TRBV7-2	TRBJ1-4	.	TGTGCCAGCAGCCCTAGGAGGGGGGGAAGCAATGAAAAACTGTTTTTT	CASSPRRGGSNEKLFF
.	20	TRBV4-1	TRBJ2-3	.	TGCGCCAGCAGCAACCTCCCTGGGGCGGGACGGGGGGCCAGCACAGATACGCAGTATTTT	CASSNLPGAGRGASTDTQYF
few	12	TRBV6-4	TRBJ1-2	.	TGTGCCAGCAGTGATCGGGGTTATGGCTACACCTTC	CASSDRGYGYTF
.	15	TRBV6-6	TRBJ2-3	.	TGTGCCAGCAGTTTCTGGGGGGGCGGAACAGATACGCAGTATTTT	CASSFWGGGTDTQYF
.	13	TRBV18	TRBJ1-2	.	TGTGCCAGCTCACCACCCCCAGGAAACAGCTACACCTTC	CASSPPPGNSYTF
.	14	TRBV14	TRBJ1-6	.	TGTGCCAGCAGCCAATGTCATCGGGATTCACCCCTCCACTTT	CASSQCHRDSPLHF
.	17	TRBV19	TRBJ2-1	TRBD1	TGTGCCAGTAGTATAGATCTGCGGACAGGAGTCTACAATGAGCAGTTCTTC	CASSIDLRTGVYNEQFF
once	15	TRBV4-2	TRBJ2-5	TRBD2	TGTGCCAGCAGCCAAGACGGGACTAGCGTAAAGACCCAGTACTTC	CASSQDGTSVKTQYF
.	13	TRBV18	TRBJ2-7	.	TGTGCCAGCTCACCCCACCCCGACACCGAGCAGTACTTC	CASSPHPDTEQYF
.	13	TRBV11-1	TRBJ2-3	TRBD1	TGTGCCAGCAGCTTGACAGGGCCCGATACGCAGTATTTT	CASSLTGPDTQYF
once	14	TRBV12-2	TRBJ2-1	.	TGTGCAAGTCGCCGCCGCCAAGCGGGGGATGAGCAGTTCTTC	CASRRRQAGDEQFF
.	14	TRBV2	TRBJ2-2	.	TGTGCCAGCATTGGGAGCATGGACACCGGGGAGCTGTTTTTT	CASIGSMDTGELFF
once	11	TRBV5-6	TRBJ2-5	.	TGTGCCAGCAGCTTAGAGGAGACCCAGTACTTC	CASSLEETQYF
.	15	TRBV15	TRBJ1-1	TRBD1	TGTGCCACCAGCGGATCCGGGACAGGGAACACTGAAGCTTTCTTT	CATSGSGTGNTEAFF
.	15	TRBV5-4	TRBJ1-2	TRBD1	TGTGCCAGCAGCTTGGTTGGACAGGGGGAAGGGGGCCACACCTTC	CASSLVGQGEGGHTF
.	14	TRBV2	TRBJ2-7	.	TGTGCCAGCAGCGTCCAGGACAACTCCTACGAGCAGTACTTC	CASSVQDNSYEQYF
few	14	TRBV18	TRBJ2-7	TRBD2	TGTGCCAGCTCACCGAGTGGGAGGGACCACGAGCAGTACTTC	CASSPSGRDHEQYF
.	19	TRBV4-1	TRBJ2-7	.	TGCGCCAGCAGCCCTAGCGACAGGGCCTCTAGCCCTTACCAGGACGAGCAGTACTTC	CASSPSDRASSPYQDEQYF
.	16	TRBV6-5	TRBJ2-1	.	TGTGCCAGCAGTTACTGGGGGCAAGGCACCTACAATGAGCAGTTCTTC	CASSYWGQGTYNEQFF
.	15	TRBV7-3	TRBJ2-7	TRBD1	TGTGCCAGCAGCTTAAGCGCAGGGGGATTCTACGAGCAGTACTTC	CASSLSAGGFYEQYF
.	15	TRBV9	TRBJ2-2	TRBD2	TGTGCCAGCAGCTCTAGCGGGAGGAACACCGGGGAGCTGTTTTTT	CASSSSGRNTGELFF
.	14	TRBV5-4	TRBJ1-4	.	TGTGCCAGCAGCCTGGCAGGGTCTAATGAAAAACTGTTTTTT	CASSLAGSNEKLFF
.	13	TRBV12-3/TRBV12-4	TRBJ2-3	.	TGTGCCAGCAGTTTATTGGGACTCAATACGCAGTATTTT	CASSLLGLNTQYF
.	11	TRBV6-6	TRBJ1-2	.	TGTGCCAGCAGGGGGGGGGTAGGCTACACCTTC	CASRGGVGYTF